This T cell receptor (beta chain) was sequenced for a study of cytomegalovirus exposure and HLA in healthy donors (dated by TCRdb to the late 2010s). About the investigation overall: According to an earlier analysis of around 600 of the donors, 150 million to 200 million T cells yielded over 100 million unique TCR beta sequences and approximately 300 Gb of sequence data. The genetic ancestry cluster associated with self-reported Caucasian donors included over 65% of the 300 to 400 genotyped donors. Using immunosequencing, the study profiled T cell repertoires from around 680 subjects and related those repertoires to cytomegalovirus serostatus. In a later analysis, previously published TCR beta repertoires from 666 donors were re-analyzed and high-resolution HLA genotyping was added so that TCR occurrence patterns could be studied. Besides the first cohort of roughly 660 subjects, a separate validation cohort made up of roughly 120 different subjects was used. The later analysis used no new phenotypic data to find candidate immune exposures, relying instead on TCR beta sequences and their occurrence across donors. The study combined high-throughput TCR immunosequencing, statistical association of individual TCRs with disease status, and machine learning to predict cytomegalovirus infection status. All discovery cohort repertoires had been generated on a single sequencing platform. Typing coverage varied by locus: about 629-630 donors for A, B, C, DRB1 and DQB1; about 520 for DQA1; approximately 570 for DPA1; about 450 for DPB1. Donor age, sex, ethnicity and CMV serostatus were compiled alongside the repertoire data. Roughly 5 DR-DQ haplotypes were treated as single units for association and clustering because of strong linkage in the cohort. The aim of the study was to test whether cataloging public T cell receptors could identify signatures of past pathogen exposure. An earlier analysis of 587 of the donors used high-throughput TCR beta sequencing to judge whether each TCR beta V gene segment behaved as functional or pseudogenic. Roughly 300 gigabases of sequencing data and approximately 84 million unique TCR sequences were included in an early release covering about 620 HLA-typed donors. HLA typing covered class I and class II loci at four-digit resolution. Among about 400 genotyped donors of the cohort, an average of approximately 240,000 unique TCR beta nucleotide sequences was sequenced per donor, of which about 18% were non-productive. Genome-wide SNP genotypes for about three fifths of the 666 donors were used in a later genetic analysis, which treated that subset as a discovery cohort. Study-level results and caveats: The study gave a list of some 150 TCR beta chains associated with cytomegalovirus. A further reported finding was that TCR beta sequences accurately predicted the HLA-A and HLA-B alleles for most subjects in the first cohort. A group of highly shared sequence variants was considered likely to be a technical artifact of the sequencing pipeline. Compared with equally common non-associated chains, HLA-associated TCR beta chains in a later analysis were more clonally expanded and had lower generation probabilities. Sequencing depth was assumed to be roughly uniform across donors in the presence/absence analyses, though that assumption may not hold. In a later analysis, several top co-occurrence clusters were reported to appear linked to parvovirus B19, influenza, CMV and Epstein-Barr virus. In a later genetic analysis, a missense DCLRE1C variant was associated with V-gene and J-gene trimming of TCR beta chains, and the association was replicated in an independent cohort. For the cohort, immune exposure information was limited to CMV serostatus. In both the original and validation cohorts, the classifier was reported to diagnose cytomegalovirus status with high specificity and sensitivity. Most TCR sequences were observed very rarely across donors, whereas some public TCRs were present in many individuals. It was suggested by the authors that the approach could potentially be generalized to other disease states and immunological phenotypes. HLA typing was unavailable for some donors at each locus, so association tests used only the typed subset. The cohort was sequenced for TCR beta chains only, and without alpha or paired-chain data the features that could be detected were limited. Assigning TCR associations to individual alleles was difficult when HLA alleles, especially DR and DQ, strongly co-occurred. Some 16 rarely observed V segments, including chromosome 9 orphons, were excluded from the earlier analysis of several hundred of the donors because counts were too low. Linkage disequilibrium might explain the correlated functional status among segregating V segments, but an unknown experimental factor could not be excluded. The 87-base-pair reads could not distinguish some IMGT-functional V segments, including TRBV6-2 and TRBV6-3, so those segments were excluded. An earlier analysis of approximately 600 of the donors showed that most TCR beta V segments appeared in productive rearrangements either about 90% or about 30% of the time, which broadly matched IMGT annotations. In vitro tests confirmed that a few of the cytomegalovirus-associated TCR beta chains recognize cytomegalovirus antigens. A later analysis found that most CMV-associated TCR beta chains appeared HLA-restricted, with HLA associations seemingly driven largely by CMV exposure. Compared with the 666-donor mean, donors in an Asian-associated ancestry cluster had fewer N-insertions in productive TCRs, according to a later genetic analysis. In a later analysis, the rate of TCR association differed among HLA loci, with DRB1 alleles having the most associated TCRs and HLA-C alleles having the fewest. In a later analysis, 15,000 to 20,000 TCR beta sequences were associated with specific HLA alleles at a false discovery rate of 0.05.

The protocol used for the library was the immunoSEQ multiplex PCR assay. A mixture of 60 forward primers for TCR Vbeta segments and 13 reverse primers for TCR Jbeta segments was used in the multiplex PCR. The CDR3 region of rearranged TCR beta genes was amplified from genomic DNA by a multiplex PCR assay. The Illumina HiSeq System was used to sequence the amplified TCR beta libraries as 87-base-pair reads. As for the original processing: Across the 500 to 850 repertoires, a later analysis counted tens of millions of unique TCR beta chains, approximately 12 million of which were shared by at least two donors. To remove PCR and sequencing errors, raw reads were error-corrected and collapsed into unique sequences using a nearest-neighbor algorithm that merged closely related sequences. V, D and J gene segments were assigned by aligning CDR3 sequences to IMGT reference sequences. For a sequence to be retained, at least a six-nucleotide match to both a V gene segment and a J gene segment was required. Rearrangements were classified as productive when the CDR3 lacked stop codons and remained in frame with V and J, and all other rearrangements were classified as non-productive. Following IMGT convention, CDR3 was defined as the stretch from the second conserved V-encoded cysteine up to the conserved J-encoded phenylalanine. The earlier analysis of about 640 of the donors excluded any sequence lacking an unambiguous match to a single V gene segment. In an earlier analysis of a few hundred of the donors, a V segment was called functional when productive rearrangements were above 56.7%, and segregating when the standard deviation between donors exceeded 5%. A statistical classification framework was developed to diagnose cytomegalovirus status using the catalog of TCR beta chain sequences. A later analysis assigned V and J genes by comparing TCR nucleotide sequences with IMGT/GENE-DB human TR gene sequences. Using the TCRdist pipeline, a later analysis assigned CDR3 sequences along with most-parsimonious VDJ recombination scenarios. In a later analysis, each TCR beta chain was defined by its CDR3 amino acid sequence together with its V-gene family, and reads without a unique V-gene family were excluded. In a later analysis, a few hundred highly shared, low-generation-probability nucleotide sequences were removed to address suspected cross-contamination and a sequencing artifact. In a later analysis, a clonal expansion index for each public chain was calculated from normalized within-repertoire ranks of inferred template counts. A later analysis computed generation probabilities with a VDJ recombination model fitted to out-of-frame rearrangements, and checked the results against IGoR. A later analysis scored TCR-TCR, TCR-HLA and TCR-CMV co-occurrence with hypergeometric tests, applying a repertoire-size bias correction to TCR pairs. A later analysis estimated false discovery rates by permuting HLA or CMV assignments 20 times. In a later analysis, co-occurring TCRs were grouped using DBSCAN, and TCRdist sequence similarity was added for clustering within HLA-allele-positive subsets. Co-occurrence clustering excluded repertoires with fewer than 30,000 or more than 120,000 public chains, plus five with anomalous nucleotide sharing. TCRdb mirrors the immuneACCESS table, restricted to in-frame sequences. Some clones are absent from its copies; in checked studies, under half trace to an unresolved V gene, and the reason for the others is unknown. Clone size and the V and J calls come from that table; the DNA yielded D and trimming. The sample table holds some 180,000 clones, of which approximately 84% were seen once. The ten largest clones add up to about 2.6% of the sample.

The junction shows trimming of 5 bases on V and 2 bases on J, plus 14 bases between the germline ends. In the germline V gene, CDR1 corresponds to SQVTM and CDR2 to ANQGSEA. The CDR3 contains 14 residues, cysteine and phenylalanine counted. Only the CDR3 region is kept as DNA, spanning 42 bases read in frame from base 1. The cohort comprised some 680 healthy bone marrow donors. At the time of sampling, all cohort members were nominally healthy, though unrecorded immune exposures were likely present. The donor tested CMV seronegative, placing the donor among the roughly 340 seronegative members of the cohort. Each donor provided a peripheral blood sample, and peripheral blood mononuclear cells were used for TCR beta sequencing. Genomic DNA extraction from the blood cell samples was performed with the Qiagen DNeasy Blood Extraction Kit. About this clone itself: What this receptor recognizes is not known. Base qualities are not at hand, and no much larger clone is one base apart.

This clonotype was sampled from a female donor in good health and CMV-seronegative. The sequenced material came from PBMCs. This chain is built from TRBV29-1 and TRBJ2-3, and possibly TRBD1, on 6 matching bases. The nucleotide sequence is given as TGCAGCGTTCGGGGCAGGGGAGCCACAGATACGCAGTATTTT. Its protein product is CSVRGRGATDTQYF.